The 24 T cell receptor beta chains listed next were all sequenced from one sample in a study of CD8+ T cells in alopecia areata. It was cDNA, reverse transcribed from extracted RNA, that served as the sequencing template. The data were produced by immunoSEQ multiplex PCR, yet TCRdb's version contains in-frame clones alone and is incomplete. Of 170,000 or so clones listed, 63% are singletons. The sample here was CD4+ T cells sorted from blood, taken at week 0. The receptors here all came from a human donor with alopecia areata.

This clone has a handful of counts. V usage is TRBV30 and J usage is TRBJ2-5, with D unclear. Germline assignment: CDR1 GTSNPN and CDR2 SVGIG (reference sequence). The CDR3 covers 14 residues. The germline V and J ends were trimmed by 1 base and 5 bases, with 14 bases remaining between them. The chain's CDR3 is CAWSGAYHDETQYF. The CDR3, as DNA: TGTGCCTGGAGTGGAGCCTATCACGATGAGACCCAGTACTTC.

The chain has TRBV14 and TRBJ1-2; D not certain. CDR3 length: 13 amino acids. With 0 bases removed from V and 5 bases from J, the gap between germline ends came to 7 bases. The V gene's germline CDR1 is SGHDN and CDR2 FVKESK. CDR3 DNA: TGTGCCAGCAGCCAAGATACTACGTATGGCTACACCTTC. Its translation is CASSQDTTYGYTF.

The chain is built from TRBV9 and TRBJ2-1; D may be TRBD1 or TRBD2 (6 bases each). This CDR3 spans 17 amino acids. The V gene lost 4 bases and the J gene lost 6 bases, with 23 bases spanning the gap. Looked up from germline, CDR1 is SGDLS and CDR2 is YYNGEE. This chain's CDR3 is CASSPRGGGGSPNEQFF. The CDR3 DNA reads TGTGCCAGCAGCCCCCGAGGAGGGGGAGGTTCTCCCAATGAGCAGTTCTTC.

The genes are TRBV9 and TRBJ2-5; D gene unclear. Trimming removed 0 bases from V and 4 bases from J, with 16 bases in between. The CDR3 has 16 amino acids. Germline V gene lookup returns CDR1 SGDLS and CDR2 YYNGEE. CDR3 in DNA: TGTGCCAGCAGCGTAGCGGTAGTAGCTAGGATAGAGACCCAGTACTTC. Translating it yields CASSVAVVARIETQYF.

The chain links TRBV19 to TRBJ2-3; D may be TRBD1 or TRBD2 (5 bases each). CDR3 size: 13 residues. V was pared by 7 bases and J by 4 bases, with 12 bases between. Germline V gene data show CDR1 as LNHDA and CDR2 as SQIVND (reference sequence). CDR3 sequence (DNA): TGTGCCAGTACCCACCTGGGGGCAGATACGCAGTATTTT. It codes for CASTHLGADTQYF.

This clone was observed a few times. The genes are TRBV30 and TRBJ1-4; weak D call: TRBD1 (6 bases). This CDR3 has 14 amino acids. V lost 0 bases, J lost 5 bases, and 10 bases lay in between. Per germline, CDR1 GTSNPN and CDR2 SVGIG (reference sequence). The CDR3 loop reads CAWSVLGGNEKLFF. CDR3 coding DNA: TGTGCCTGGAGTGTACTAGGGGGGAATGAAAAACTGTTTTTT.

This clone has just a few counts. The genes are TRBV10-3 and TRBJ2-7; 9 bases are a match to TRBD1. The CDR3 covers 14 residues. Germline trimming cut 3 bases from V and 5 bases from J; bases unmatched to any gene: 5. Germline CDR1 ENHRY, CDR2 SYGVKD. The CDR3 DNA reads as TGTGCCATCAGTGATGGACAGGGGAAGAACGAGCAGTACTTC. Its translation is CAISDGQGKNEQYF.

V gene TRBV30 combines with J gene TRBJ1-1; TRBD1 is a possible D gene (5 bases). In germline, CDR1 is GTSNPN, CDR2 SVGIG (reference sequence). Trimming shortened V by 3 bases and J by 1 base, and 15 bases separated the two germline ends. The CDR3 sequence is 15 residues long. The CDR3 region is CAWRSLRGKNTEAFF. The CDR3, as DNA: TGTGCCTGGAGAAGTCTCCGGGGGAAGAACACTGAAGCTTTCTTT. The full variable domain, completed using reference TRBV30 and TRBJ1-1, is SQTIHQWPATLVQPVGSPLSLECTVEGTSNPNLYWYRQAAGRGLQLLFYSVGIGQISSEVPQNLSASRPQDRQFILSSKKLLLSDSGFYLCAWRSLRGKNTEAFFGQGTRLTVV.

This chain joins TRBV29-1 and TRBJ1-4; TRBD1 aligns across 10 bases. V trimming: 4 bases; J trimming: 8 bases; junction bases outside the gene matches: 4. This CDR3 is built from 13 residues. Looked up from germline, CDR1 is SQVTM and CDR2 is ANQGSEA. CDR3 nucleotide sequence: TGCAGCGTTGTTTGGGACAGGGGCGAAAAACTGTTTTTT. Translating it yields CSVVWDRGEKLFF.

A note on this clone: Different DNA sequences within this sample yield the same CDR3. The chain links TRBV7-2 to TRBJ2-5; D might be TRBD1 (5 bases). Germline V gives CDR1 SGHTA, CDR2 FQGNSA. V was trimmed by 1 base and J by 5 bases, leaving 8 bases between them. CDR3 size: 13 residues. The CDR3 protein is CASSLVGAETQYF. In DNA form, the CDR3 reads TGTGCCAGCAGCTTAGTTGGGGCGGAGACCCAGTACTTC.

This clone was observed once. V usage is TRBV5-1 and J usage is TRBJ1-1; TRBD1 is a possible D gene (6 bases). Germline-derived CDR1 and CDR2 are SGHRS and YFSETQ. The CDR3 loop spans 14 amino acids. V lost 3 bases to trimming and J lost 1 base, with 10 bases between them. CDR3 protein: CASSSGARNTEAFF. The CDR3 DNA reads TGCGCCAGCAGCTCAGGGGCCAGGAACACTGAAGCTTTCTTT.

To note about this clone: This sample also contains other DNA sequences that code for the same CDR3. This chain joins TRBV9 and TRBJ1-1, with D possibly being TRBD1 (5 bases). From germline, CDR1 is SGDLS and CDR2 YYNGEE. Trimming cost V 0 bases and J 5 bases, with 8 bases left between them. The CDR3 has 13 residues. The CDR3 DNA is TGTGCCAGCAGCGTAGGGGGGTCTACTGAAGCTTTCTTT. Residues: CASSVGGSTEAFF.

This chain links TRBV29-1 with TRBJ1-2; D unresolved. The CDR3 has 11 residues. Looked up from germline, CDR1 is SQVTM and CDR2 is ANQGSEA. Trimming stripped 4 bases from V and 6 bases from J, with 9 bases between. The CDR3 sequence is CSVGRGDGYTF. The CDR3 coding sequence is TGCAGCGTTGGGCGGGGAGATGGCTACACCTTC.

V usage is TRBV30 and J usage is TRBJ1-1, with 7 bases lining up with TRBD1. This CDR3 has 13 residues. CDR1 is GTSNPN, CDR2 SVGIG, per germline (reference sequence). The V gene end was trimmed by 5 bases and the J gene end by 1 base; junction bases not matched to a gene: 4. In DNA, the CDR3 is TGTGCCTGGGGACAGGAGGGGAACACTGAAGCTTTCTTT. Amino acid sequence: CAWGQEGNTEAFF. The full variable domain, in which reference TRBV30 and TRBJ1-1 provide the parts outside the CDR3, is SQTIHQWPATLVQPVGSPLSLECTVEGTSNPNLYWYRQAAGRGLQLLFYSVGIGQISSEVPQNLSASRPQDRQFILSSKKLLLSDSGFYLCAWGQEGNTEAFFGQGTRLTVV.

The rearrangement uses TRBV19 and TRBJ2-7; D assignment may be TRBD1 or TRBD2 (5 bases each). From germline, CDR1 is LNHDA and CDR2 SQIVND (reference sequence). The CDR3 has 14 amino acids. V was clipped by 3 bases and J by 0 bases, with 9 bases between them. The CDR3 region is CASSIGGGSYEQYF. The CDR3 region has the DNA TGTGCCAGTAGTATTGGTGGGGGCTCCTACGAGCAGTACTTC.

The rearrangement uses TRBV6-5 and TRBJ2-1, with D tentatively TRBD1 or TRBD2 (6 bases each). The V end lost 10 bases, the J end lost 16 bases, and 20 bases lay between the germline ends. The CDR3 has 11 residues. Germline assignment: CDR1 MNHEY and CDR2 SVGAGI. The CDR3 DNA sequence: TGTGCCACTACGCGGGACACCCGGCGCTTCTTC. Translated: CATTRDTRRFF.

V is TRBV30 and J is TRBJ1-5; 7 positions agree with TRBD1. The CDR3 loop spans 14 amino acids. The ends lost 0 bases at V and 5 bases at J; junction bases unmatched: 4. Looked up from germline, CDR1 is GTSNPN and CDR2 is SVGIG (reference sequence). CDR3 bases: TGTGCCTGGAGTGTACAGGGGAGAGATCAGCCCCAGCATTTT. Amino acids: CAWSVQGRDQPQHF.

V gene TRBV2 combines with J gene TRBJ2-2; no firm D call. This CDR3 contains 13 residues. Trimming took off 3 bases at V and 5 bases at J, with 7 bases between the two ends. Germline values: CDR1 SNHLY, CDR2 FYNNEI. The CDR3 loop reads CASSDSPTGELFF. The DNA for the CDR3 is TGTGCCAGCAGTGACTCGCCGACCGGGGAGCTGTTTTTT.

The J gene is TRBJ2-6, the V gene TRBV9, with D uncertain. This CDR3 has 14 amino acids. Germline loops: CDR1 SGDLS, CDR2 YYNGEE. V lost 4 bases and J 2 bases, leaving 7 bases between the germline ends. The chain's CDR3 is CASSPKPGANVLTF. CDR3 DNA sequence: TGTGCCAGCAGCCCAAAGCCTGGGGCCAACGTCCTGACTTTC.

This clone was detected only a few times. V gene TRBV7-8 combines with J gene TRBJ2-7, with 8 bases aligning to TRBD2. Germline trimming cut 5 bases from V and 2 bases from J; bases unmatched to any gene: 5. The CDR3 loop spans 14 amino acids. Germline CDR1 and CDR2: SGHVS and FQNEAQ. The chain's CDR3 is CASSTRTSTYEQYF. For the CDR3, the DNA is TGTGCCAGCAGCACCCGGACTAGCACCTACGAGCAGTACTTC.

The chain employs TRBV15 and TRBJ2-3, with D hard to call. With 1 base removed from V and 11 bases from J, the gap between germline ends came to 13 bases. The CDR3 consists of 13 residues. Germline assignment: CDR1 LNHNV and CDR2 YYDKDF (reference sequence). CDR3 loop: CATSRVQDRQQYF. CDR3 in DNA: TGTGCCACCAGCAGAGTTCAGGACCGACAGCAGTATTTT.

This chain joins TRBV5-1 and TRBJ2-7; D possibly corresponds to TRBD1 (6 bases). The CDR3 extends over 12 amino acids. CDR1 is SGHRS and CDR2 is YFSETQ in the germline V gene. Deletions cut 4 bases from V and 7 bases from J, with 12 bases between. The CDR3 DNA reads TGCGCCAGCAGCATACAGGGTCAGGAGCAGTACTTC. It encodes CASSIQGQEQYF. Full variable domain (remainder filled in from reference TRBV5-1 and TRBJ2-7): KAGVTQTPRYLIKTRGQQVTLSCSPISGHRSVSWYQQTPGQGLQFLFEYFSETQRNKGNFPGRFSGRQFSNSRSEMNVSTLELGDSALYLCASSIQGQEQYFGPGTRLTVT.

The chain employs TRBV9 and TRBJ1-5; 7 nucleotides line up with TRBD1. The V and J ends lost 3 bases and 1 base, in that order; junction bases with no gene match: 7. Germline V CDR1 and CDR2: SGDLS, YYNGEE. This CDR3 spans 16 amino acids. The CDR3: CASSAGTGESNQPQHF. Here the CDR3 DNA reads TGTGCCAGCAGCGCCGGTACAGGGGAAAGCAATCAGCCCCAGCATTTT.

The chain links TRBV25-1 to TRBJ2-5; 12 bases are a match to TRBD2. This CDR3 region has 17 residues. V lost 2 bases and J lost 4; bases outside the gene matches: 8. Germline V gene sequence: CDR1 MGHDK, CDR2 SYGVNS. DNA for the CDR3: TGTGCCAGCAGTGAACATCTAGGACTAGCGGGGTTAGAGACCCAGTACTTC. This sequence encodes CASSEHLGLAGLETQYF.